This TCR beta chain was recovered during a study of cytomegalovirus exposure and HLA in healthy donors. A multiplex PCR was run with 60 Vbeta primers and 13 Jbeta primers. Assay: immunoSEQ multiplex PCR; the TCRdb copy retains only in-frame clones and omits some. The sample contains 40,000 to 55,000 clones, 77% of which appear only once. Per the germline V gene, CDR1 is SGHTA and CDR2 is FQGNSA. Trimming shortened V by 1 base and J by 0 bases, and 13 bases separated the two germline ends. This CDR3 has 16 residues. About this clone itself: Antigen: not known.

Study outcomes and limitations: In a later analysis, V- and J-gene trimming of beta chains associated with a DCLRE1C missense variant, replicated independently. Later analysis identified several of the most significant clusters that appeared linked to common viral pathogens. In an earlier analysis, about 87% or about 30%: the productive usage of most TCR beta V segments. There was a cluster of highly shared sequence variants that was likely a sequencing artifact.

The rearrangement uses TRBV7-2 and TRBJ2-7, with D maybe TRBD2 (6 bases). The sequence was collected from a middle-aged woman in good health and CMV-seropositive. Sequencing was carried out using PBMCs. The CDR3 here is CASSLEGGANSYEQYF. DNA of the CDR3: TGTGCCAGCAGCTTAGAAGGCGGGGCGAACTCCTACGAGCAGTACTTC.